These 30 T cell receptor beta chains were sequenced from one sample in a study of T cell responses to AZD1222 COVID-19 vaccine. Clones were read by immunoSEQ multiplex PCR, and TCRdb kept only the in-frame ones, dropping some. This sample has roughly 160,000 clones, with roughly nine tenths found just once. The specimen comprised peripheral blood, sampled on day 0 of MenACWY control vaccination. The receptors derive from an adult in good health.

This clone was recorded once. The genes are TRBV19 and TRBJ1-5; D possibly corresponds to TRBD1 (6 bases). V was shortened by 6 bases and J by 6 bases, with 15 bases between the two germline ends. Germline loops: CDR1 LNHDA, CDR2 SQIVND (reference sequence). This CDR3 is built from 14 residues. Here the CDR3 reads CASSLLGGAQPQHF. CDR3 nucleotide sequence: TGTGCCAGTAGCCTACTAGGGGGAGCTCAGCCCCAGCATTTT. Full variable domain (outside the CDR3, taken from reference TRBV19 and TRBJ1-5): DGGITQSPKYLFRKEGQNVTLSCEQNLNHDAMYWYRQDPGQGLRLIYYSQIVNDFQKGDIAEGYSVSREKKESFPLTVTSAQKNPTAFYLCASSLLGGAQPQHFGDGTRLSIL.

The V gene is TRBV28, the J gene TRBJ2-7; 7 bases are a match to TRBD1. The germline V gene has CDR1 MDHEN and CDR2 SYDVKM. The CDR3 covers 16 residues. V gave up 6 bases and J gave up 4 bases; unmatched junction bases: 15. The CDR3 DNA reads as TGTGCCAGCAGGTCGAATGGGGACAGATATAGATACGAGCAGTACTTC. Translated: CASRSNGDRYRYEQYF.

This chain connects TRBV3-1 (or the pseudogene TRBV3-2) to TRBJ1-5; perhaps TRBD1 as D (6 bases). V was pared by 4 bases and J by 9 bases, with 10 bases between. The CDR3 is made up of 12 amino acids. CDR1 is LGHDT, CDR2 YNNKEL, per germline (reference sequence). The DNA for the CDR3 is TGTGCCAGCAGCCCGGGGGGCTGGCCCCAGCATTTT. Amino acid sequence: CASSPGGWPQHF.

The gene calls are TRBV29-1 and TRBJ2-3; D is uncertain. The germline CDR1 and CDR2 sequences are SQVTM and ANQGSEA. This CDR3 is built from 11 residues. V was pared by 4 bases and J by 3 bases, with 5 bases between. The CDR3 loop reads CSVALTDTQYF. In DNA, the CDR3 is TGCAGCGTTGCCCTGACAGATACGCAGTATTTT.

The chain has TRBV11-2 and TRBJ1-5; D might be TRBD1 (5 bases). CDR1 is SGHAT and CDR2 is FQNNGV in the germline V gene. V was clipped by 5 bases and J by 3 bases, with 14 bases between them. This CDR3 region has 15 residues. The CDR3 reads CASSPGTVDNQPQHF. The CDR3 DNA follows: TGTGCCAGCAGCCCGGGGACCGTTGACAATCAGCCCCAGCATTTT.

The chain recombines TRBV7-9 with TRBJ1-1; no firm D call. The germline V gene has CDR1 SEHNR and CDR2 FQNEAQ (reference sequence). This CDR3 spans 12 amino acids. V lost 3 bases and J 11 bases, leaving 13 bases between the germline ends. For the CDR3, the DNA is TGTGCCAGCAGCTTTGACCTTTCCTTCGCTTTCTTT. Encoded protein: CASSFDLSFAFF.

The chain recombines TRBV11-2 with TRBJ1-1; no definite D call. The CDR3 has 12 residues. V lost 5 bases and J 10 bases, leaving 14 bases between the germline ends. The V gene's germline CDR1 is SGHAT and CDR2 FQNNGV. For the CDR3, the DNA is TGTGCCAGCAGCCCCGGCGCGCTTTCAGCTTTCTTT. This encodes CASSPGALSAFF.

The gene calls are TRBV25-1 and TRBJ2-7; D assignment may be TRBD1 or TRBD2 (5 bases each). This CDR3 is 15 amino acids long. Between the trimmed V and J ends, which lost 9 bases and 8 bases, there was a span of 26 bases. Germline assignment: CDR1 MGHDK and CDR2 SYGVNS. This chain's CDR3 is CARLVGGAVSTKQYF. CDR3 DNA: TGTGCCAGACTAGTTGGTGGGGCGGTCTCGACGAAGCAGTACTTC.

CDR3 DNA: TGTGCCAGCAGCGGGACAGGGGACATGAACACTGAAGCTTTCTTT. This encodes CASSGTGDMNTEAFF. The gene calls are TRBV7-9 and TRBJ1-1; 10 bases agree with TRBD1. The V gene's germline CDR1 is SEHNR and CDR2 FQNEAQ (reference sequence). V dropped 5 bases and J dropped 0; count of bases not matched to a gene: 3. This CDR3 has 15 residues.

This chain joins TRBV7-2 and TRBJ2-5; TRBD2 agrees at 8 bases. The CDR3 is 16 amino acids. Trimming took 3 bases from V and 4 from J; bases not matched to a gene: 10. Germline loops: CDR1 SGHTA, CDR2 FQGNSA. The CDR3 region has the DNA TGTGCCAGCAGCTTCGATGCGGGAGGAGTTGGAGAGACCCAGTACTTC. This encodes CASSFDAGGVGETQYF.

This rearrangement joins TRBV6-1 to TRBJ2-7, with 8 bases aligning to TRBD2. V lost 4 bases and J lost 3; bases outside the gene matches: 11. The length of the CDR3 is 16 residues. The germline CDR1 and CDR2 sequences are MNHNS and SASEGT. CDR3 residues: CASSVVGSGSDYEQYF. The CDR3 nucleotides read TGTGCCAGCAGTGTCGTTGGGAGCGGGAGCGACTACGAGCAGTACTTC.

Comment on this clone: The junction shows a germline mismatch at one end, possibly a read error. V and J are TRBV6-4 and TRBJ2-3; 9 bases map to TRBD2. The CDR3 extends over 15 amino acids. CDR1 is MRHNA and CDR2 is SNTAGT in the germline V gene. DNA for the CDR3: TGTGCCAGCGCGGAGGCGGGGGGGAGCACAGATACGCAATATTTT. Translating gives CASAEAGGSTDTQYF.

The gene calls are TRBV19 and TRBJ1-2, with D perhaps TRBD1 (6 bases). The CDR3 sequence is 14 residues long. Germline loops: CDR1 LNHDA, CDR2 SQIVND (reference sequence). V dropped 5 bases and J dropped 7 bases, with 17 bases sitting between them. The CDR3 protein is CASSDRIPQSGYTF. The DNA of the CDR3 is TGTGCCAGTAGTGACAGGATTCCTCAGTCTGGCTACACCTTC. The full variable domain, completed using reference TRBV19 and TRBJ1-2, is DGGITQSPKYLFRKEGQNVTLSCEQNLNHDAMYWYRQDPGQGLRLIYYSQIVNDFQKGDIAEGYSVSREKKESFPLTVTSAQKNPTAFYLCASSDRIPQSGYTFGSGTRLTVV.

V gene TRBV7-9 combines with J gene TRBJ1-6; D is uncertain. The V and J ends lost 1 base and 0 bases respectively, with 13 bases between them. Germline CDR1 reads SEHNR; CDR2 reads FQNEAQ (reference sequence). The CDR3 is 18 amino acids. CDR3 loop: CASSLEGFGNSYNSPLHF. The CDR3 DNA reads TGTGCCAGCAGCTTAGAAGGTTTTGGGAACTCCTATAATTCACCCCTCCACTTT.

J is TRBJ2-1 and V is TRBV7-2; D remains unclear. With 0 bases removed from V and 4 bases from J, the gap between germline ends came to 13 bases. The CDR3 spans 16 residues. Germline loops: CDR1 SGHTA, CDR2 FQGNSA. The CDR3 DNA reads TGTGCCAGCAGCTTAGCGCTCCCCCGTGGGTACAATGAGCAGTTCTTC. Its protein product is CASSLALPRGYNEQFF. The full variable domain, its missing parts supplied by reference TRBV7-2 and TRBJ2-1, is GAGVSQSPSNKVTEKGKDVELRCDPISGHTALYWYRQSLGQGLEFLIYFQGNSAPDKSGLPSDRFSAERTGGSVSTLTIQRTQQEDSAVYLCASSLALPRGYNEQFFGPGTRLTVL.

This chain joins TRBV7-9 and TRBJ1-6; D unclear. Per germline, CDR1 SEHNR and CDR2 FQNEAQ (reference sequence). The CDR3 contains 13 residues. V shed 0 bases and J shed 8 bases, with 5 bases lying between them. This CDR3 is CASSLAWDSPLHF. CDR3 DNA: TGTGCCAGCAGCTTAGCGTGGGATTCACCCCTCCACTTT.

V gene TRBV28 combines with J gene TRBJ2-1, with TRBD1 identical over 7 bases. In germline, CDR1 is MDHEN, CDR2 SYDVKM. V lost 7 bases to trimming and J lost 0 bases; unmatched junction nucleotides: 9. This CDR3 is 16 amino acids long. The CDR3 sequence is CASIGPRGSSYNEQFF. CDR3 sequence (DNA): TGTGCCAGCATCGGTCCCAGGGGGAGCTCCTACAATGAGCAGTTCTTC.

The chain is built from TRBV3-1 (or the pseudogene TRBV3-2) and TRBJ1-1, with D possibly TRBD1 on 6 matching bases. CDR1 is LGHDT, CDR2 YNNKEL, per germline (reference sequence). The CDR3 runs 11 residues. The V end lost 8 bases, the J end lost 3 bases, and 7 bases lay between the germline ends. Here the CDR3 reads CASGGDTEAFF. CDR3 sequence (DNA): TGTGCCAGCGGGGGCGACACTGAAGCTTTCTTT.

J is TRBJ2-1 and V is TRBV21-1; the D call of TRBD1 is as the table states it, not checked on the DNA. TRBV21-1 has pseudogene status. This CDR3 has 19 amino acids. The CDR3 DNA reads TGTGCCAGCTACCTGCTAGAAGCGAGAACAGGTGCCGAGTACAATGAGCAGTTCTTC. Translating gives CASYLLEARTGAEYNEQFF.

This clone came up once. The junction departs from germline at one end; a sequencing error may be responsible. The gene calls are TRBV7-9 and TRBJ2-7, with TRBD1 matching 8 bases. The CDR3 spans 15 residues. The germline CDR1 and CDR2 sequences are SEHNR and FQNEAQ (reference sequence). Written as DNA, the CDR3 is TGTGCCAGCAGCTTAGTAGGACAGGGCTCCCACGAGCAGTACTTC. Amino acids: CASSLVGQGSHEQYF.

As DNA, the CDR3 is TGCAGCGTTCCGCTGTACAGGGGAACAGATACGCAGTATTTT. Protein product: CSVPLYRGTDTQYF. The chain has TRBV29-1 and TRBJ2-3; 7 bases match TRBD1. The CDR3 length is 14 residues. The V gene's germline CDR1 is SQVTM and CDR2 ANQGSEA. V lost 5 bases, J lost 3 bases, and 8 bases stayed unmatched.

This rearrangement joins TRBV7-2 to TRBJ2-2; D remains ambiguous. The CDR3 is made up of 16 amino acids. CDR1 and CDR2 (germline): SGHTA, FQGNSA. The V gene lost 0 bases and the J gene lost 2 bases, with 10 bases spanning the gap. In DNA, the CDR3 is TGTGCCAGCAGCTTAGCGGGAAACCCTAACACCGGGGAGCTGTTTTTT. As protein: CASSLAGNPNTGELFF.

The gene calls are TRBV9 and TRBJ2-2; 7 nucleotides agree with TRBD2. Trimming removed 0 bases from V and 4 bases from J; junction bases left unmatched: 6. This CDR3 has 16 amino acids. Germline-derived CDR1 and CDR2 are SGDLS and YYNGEE. The CDR3 coding sequence is TGTGCCAGCAGCGTAGGAGGCGGGGGTAGCACCGGGGAGCTGTTTTTT. Amino acid sequence: CASSVGGGGSTGELFF.

In nucleotides, the CDR3 is TGCGCCAGCAGCCAGGGGGTAGGGCCCTACAATGAGCAGTTCTTC. It encodes CASSQGVGPYNEQFF. The rearrangement links TRBV4-1 to TRBJ2-1, with D perhaps matching TRBD1 or TRBD2 (5 bases each). There are 15 residues in the CDR3. V lost 3 bases, J lost 2 bases, and 11 bases lay in between. CDR1 and CDR2 from the germline V gene are MGHRA and YSYEKL.

The gene calls are TRBV6-5 and TRBJ2-7; D possibly corresponds to TRBD2 (6 bases). With 5 bases removed from V and 6 bases from J, the gap between germline ends came to 14 bases. The CDR3 runs to 13 residues. Germline CDR1 is MNHEY and CDR2 is SVGAGI. The CDR3, as DNA: TGTGCCAGCAGTCGCCGGCGGGGAACCGAGCAGTACTTC. Its translation is CASSRRRGTEQYF.

In this sample, this clone turned up once. The chain links TRBV7-8 to TRBJ1-2; tentatively, D is TRBD1 (5 bases). CDR1 and CDR2 from the germline V gene are SGHVS and FQNEAQ. The germline V and J ends were trimmed by 0 bases and 4 bases, with 15 bases remaining between them. The CDR3 runs 16 residues. The CDR3 DNA reads TGTGCCAGCAGCTTAGCCGAAGGCGGCAGGGCCTATGGCTACACCTTC. It encodes CASSLAEGGRAYGYTF. Looking up the rest from reference TRBV7-8 and TRBJ1-2 gives the full variable domain: GAGVSQSPRYKVAKRGQDVALRCDPISGHVSLFWYQQALGQGPEFLTYFQNEAQLDKSGLPSDRFFAERPEGSVSTLKIQRTQQEDSAVYLCASSLAEGGRAYGYTFGSGTRLTVV.

CDR3 bases: TGTGCCAGCAGGAAAGACAGAGGCCGCGAAAAACTGTTTTTT. Protein sequence: CASRKDRGREKLFF. V gene TRBV2 combines with J gene TRBJ1-4; tentative D call: TRBD1 (5 bases). Germline CDR1 and CDR2: SNHLY and FYNNEI. The CDR3 extends over 14 amino acids. V dropped 6 bases and J dropped 8 bases, with 16 bases sitting between them.

This chain uses TRBV7-9 with TRBJ1-1; D uncertain. Trimming left V 0 bases short and J 0 bases short, with 8 bases between. Germline V lookup: CDR1 SEHNR, CDR2 FQNEAQ (reference sequence). The CDR3 contains 15 residues. CDR3 loop: CASSLARSLNTEAFF. CDR3 sequence (DNA): TGTGCCAGCAGCTTAGCCAGATCTCTGAACACTGAAGCTTTCTTT.

The rearrangement uses TRBV5-1 and TRBJ1-4; TRBD1 matches 10 bases. CDR1 SGHRS and CDR2 YFSETQ come from the germline V gene. The CDR3 spans 18 residues. The V segment lost 1 base and the J segment 7 bases; nucleotides outside the gene matches: 13. Here the CDR3 DNA reads TGCGCCAGCAGCTTGTCGAGCCGGGACAGGGGCGGTAGTGAAAAACTGTTTTTT. Its protein is CASSLSSRDRGGSEKLFF.

The chain employs TRBV29-1 and TRBJ1-1, with TRBD1 as a possible D gene (6 bases). Germline values: CDR1 SQVTM, CDR2 ANQGSEA. This CDR3 has 11 residues. V lost 7 bases to trimming and J lost 8 bases, with 14 bases between them. CDR3 in amino acids: CSARSGAEAFF. The CDR3 coding sequence is TGCAGCGCCCGGTCAGGGGCAGAAGCTTTCTTT.